This T cell receptor beta chain was recorded in a study of regulatory T cells in long-lasting Graves disease. This clonotype came up a few times. CDR3 regions were amplified by Arm-PCR using iRepertoire HTBI primers to build TCR beta libraries. One entry per CDR3 protein, called by TCRdb with MiXCR from the multiplex PCR reads. The repertoire has over 450,000 distinct CDR3 sequences, approximately 21% of them found once; the top ten carry more than 6%. Germline CDR1 reads LNHDA; CDR2 reads SQIVND (reference sequence). V trimming: 3 bases; J trimming: 3 bases; junction bases outside the gene matches: 7. This CDR3 region has 15 residues. Time point reported: persistent/refractory GD, antithyroid drugs over 5 years with positive TRAb. The TCR library was prepared using RNA isolated from PBMCs.

Material: peripheral blood mononuclear cells (PBMCs), obtained when the disease was refractory, from a patient treated with antithyroid drugs. The receptor was derived from a female donor with Graves disease. V gene TRBV19 combines with J gene TRBJ2-7; TRBD2 matches 8 bases. This chain's CDR3 is CASSILAGKVYEQYF. CDR3 nucleotide sequence: TGTGCCAGTAGTATCTTAGCGGGAAAAGTCTACGAGCAGTACTTC.